One and the same sample provided the 25 T cell receptor beta chains below, sequenced in a study of immune cell composition in non-small cell lung cancer. TCRdb's copy holds only in-frame clones and misses some; the assay was immunoSEQ multiplex PCR. The table lists around 2,100 clones, about 80% of them singletons. The sequencing input was lung tumor tissue. The source is a human donor with non-small cell lung cancer.

The chain uses TRBV5-1 and TRBJ1-5; TRBD1 matches 11 bases. CDR3 length: 16 amino acids. The trim removed 2 bases at V and 4 bases at J, leaving 5 bases unmatched. Per germline, CDR1 SGHRS and CDR2 YFSETQ. The CDR3 DNA reads as TGCGCCAGCAGCTTTGGGACAGGGGGTATGAATCAGCCCCAGCATTTT. Amino acids: CASSFGTGGMNQPQHF.

The V and J genes are TRBV7-9 and TRBJ1-1; D is possibly TRBD1 (6 bases). Deletions cut 3 bases from V and 0 bases from J, with 11 bases between. The CDR3 has 15 residues. Germline V lookup: CDR1 SEHNR, CDR2 FQNEAQ (reference sequence). The CDR3 is CASSFSGTMNTEAFF. DNA of the CDR3: TGTGCCAGCAGCTTCTCCGGGACAATGAACACTGAAGCTTTCTTT.

The gene calls are TRBV5-1 and TRBJ2-7, with 7 bases aligning to TRBD1. This CDR3 has 14 amino acids. V trimming: 0 bases; J trimming: 4 bases; junction bases outside the gene matches: 4. CDR1 and CDR2 from the germline V gene are SGHRS and YFSETQ. Here the CDR3 reads CASSLAGQHYEQYF. CDR3 in DNA: TGCGCCAGCAGCTTGGCGGGACAGCATTACGAGCAGTACTTC.

This chain connects TRBV5-6 to TRBJ2-1; TRBD2 matches at 7 bases. Germline loops: CDR1 SGHDT, CDR2 YYEEEE. The length of the CDR3 is 17 residues. V trimming: 1 base; J trimming: 4 bases; junction bases outside the gene matches: 11. Written as DNA, the CDR3 is TGTGCCAGCAGCTTGTGGAGACCCGGGGGGATTTACAATGAGCAGTTCTTC. As protein: CASSLWRPGGIYNEQFF. The full variable domain, rest sourced from reference TRBV5-6 and TRBJ2-1, is DAGVTQSPTHLIKTRGQQVTLRCSPKSGHDTVSWYQQALGQGPQFIFQYYEEEERQRGNFPDRFSGHQFPNYSSELNVNALLLGDSALYLCASSLWRPGGIYNEQFFGPGTRLTVL.

This chain connects TRBV5-4 to TRBJ1-1; 9 nucleotides match TRBD1. Looked up from germline, CDR1 is SGHNT and CDR2 is YYREEE (reference sequence). CDR3 length: 15 residues. Trimming removed 6 bases from V and 5 bases from J; junction bases left unmatched: 11. CDR3 DNA: TGTGCCAGCACCACAGGGGGCGTTTGGGAAACTGAAGCTTTCTTT. Translation: CASTTGGVWETEAFF. Looking up the rest from reference TRBV5-4 and TRBJ1-1 gives the full variable domain: ETGVTQSPTHLIKTRGQQVTLRCSSQSGHNTVSWYQQALGQGPQFIFQYYREEENGRGNFPPRFSGLQFPNYSSELNVNALELDDSALYLCASTTGGVWETEAFFGQGTRLTVV.

This chain links TRBV7-9 with TRBJ2-5; TRBD2 aligns across 10 bases. Germline loops: CDR1 SEHNR, CDR2 FQNEAQ (reference sequence). This CDR3 spans 15 amino acids. The ends lost 6 bases at V and 4 bases at J; junction bases unmatched: 8. CDR3 residues: CASSPGASGRETQYF. DNA for the CDR3: TGTGCCAGCAGTCCGGGGGCTAGCGGGAGAGAGACCCAGTACTTC.

In nucleotides, the CDR3 is TGTGCCAGCAGCGGGCCCATAGCGGGGGGATCCTACAATGAGCAGTTCTTC. Its translation: CASSGPIAGGSYNEQFF. The chain recombines TRBV9 with TRBJ2-1; 10 nucleotides align to TRBD2. Germline V gene sequence: CDR1 SGDLS, CDR2 YYNGEE. The CDR3 extends over 17 amino acids. The junction had 7 bases not matched to a gene; V was cut back by 3 bases and J by 1 base.

The rearrangement links TRBV15 to TRBJ2-3; 9 nucleotides align to TRBD2. This CDR3 spans 16 amino acids. Germline V lookup: CDR1 LNHNV, CDR2 YYDKDF (reference sequence). V gave up 0 bases and J gave up 4 bases; unmatched junction bases: 5. CDR3 DNA sequence: TGTGCCACCAGCAGAGATTCGGGACTAGCAGCAGATACGCAGTATTTT. Residues: CATSRDSGLAADTQYF.

The rearrangement links TRBV5-1 to TRBJ1-2; 10 nucleotides agree with TRBD1. The V gene's germline CDR1 is SGHRS and CDR2 YFSETQ. CDR3 length: 14 amino acids. V was pared by 4 bases and J by 8 bases, with 8 bases of the junction left unmatched. In DNA form, the CDR3 reads TGCGCCAGCAGCCAGGGACAGGGGCCGGGAGGCTACACCTTC. It specifies CASSQGQGPGGYTF. Looking up the rest from reference TRBV5-1 and TRBJ1-2 gives the full variable domain: KAGVTQTPRYLIKTRGQQVTLSCSPISGHRSVSWYQQTPGQGLQFLFEYFSETQRNKGNFPGRFSGRQFSNSRSEMNVSTLELGDSALYLCASSQGQGPGGYTFGSGTRLTVV.

This clone occurred a few times. The gene calls are TRBV2 and TRBJ1-1; the match to TRBD1 covers 8 bases. The V gene's germline CDR1 is SNHLY and CDR2 FYNNEI. The CDR3 runs 13 residues. Losses at the gene ends were 9 bases for V and 8 bases for J; bases not matched to a gene: 11. CDR3: CASLVDRGIEAFF. The CDR3 DNA sequence: TGTGCCAGTTTAGTAGACAGGGGAATCGAAGCTTTCTTT.

This CDR3 reads CASSEGQGNEKLFF. The CDR3 nucleotides are TGTGCCAGCAGTGAAGGACAGGGAAATGAAAAACTGTTTTTT. The rearrangement uses TRBV6-1 and TRBJ1-4, with 7 bases fitting TRBD1. J lost 5 bases, V lost 1 base, and 1 base had no gene match. Germline V gene sequence: CDR1 MNHNS, CDR2 SASEGT. The CDR3 loop spans 14 amino acids.

This clone was seen more than once but under ten times. The CDR3 spells CASSGGPSYGYTF. CDR3 nucleotides: TGTGCCAGCTCGGGGGGACCGAGCTATGGCTACACCTTC. V gene TRBV18 combines with J gene TRBJ1-2; weak D call: TRBD1 (5 bases). Trimming took off 6 bases at V and 4 bases at J, with 12 bases between the two ends. This CDR3 has 13 amino acids. Germline loops: CDR1 KGHSH, CDR2 LQKENI.

This clone was detected once. The chain recombines TRBV11-3 with TRBJ2-3; TRBD2 matches at 11 bases. The CDR3 spans 15 residues. V was pared by 5 bases and J by 6 bases, with 7 bases of the junction left unmatched. Germline CDR1 SGHNT, CDR2 YENEEA. CDR3 region: CASSVGTSGSDTQYF. For the CDR3, the DNA is TGTGCCAGCAGCGTGGGGACTAGCGGTTCGGATACGCAGTATTTT. The variable domain in full, completed from reference TRBV11-3 and TRBJ2-3, reads EAGVVQSPRYKIIEKKQPVAFWCNPISGHNTLYWYLQNLGQGPELLIRYENEEAVDDSQLPKDRFSAERLKGVDSTLKIQPAELGDSAVYLCASSVGTSGSDTQYFGPGTRLTVL.

This chain connects TRBV28 to TRBJ2-5, with TRBD1 matching 10 bases. V shed 5 bases, J shed 3 bases, and the junction held 9 bases outside the gene matches. This CDR3 spans 16 amino acids. Germline CDR1 reads MDHEN; CDR2 reads SYDVKM. This CDR3 is CASSLPRTGGKETQYF. The CDR3 bases are TGTGCCAGCAGTCTGCCTAGGACAGGGGGTAAAGAGACCCAGTACTTC.

The CDR3 region is CASSLVPDNQPQHF. DNA for the CDR3: TGTGCCAGCAGCTTGGTTCCAGACAATCAGCCCCAGCATTTT. V and J are TRBV5-5 and TRBJ1-5; the D is unclear. There are 14 residues in the CDR3. Germline V CDR1 and CDR2: SGHKS, YYEKEE (reference sequence). With 0 bases removed from V and 3 bases from J, the gap between germline ends came to 7 bases.

V is TRBV7-3 and J is TRBJ2-1, with a weak D call TRBD2 (6 bases). V was pared by 4 bases and J by 9 bases, with 16 bases between. Germline V CDR1 and CDR2: SGHTA, FQGTGA. This CDR3 has 14 residues. The CDR3 is CASSSSLASREQFF. The CDR3 DNA reads TGTGCCAGCAGCTCCTCCCTAGCGTCCCGTGAGCAGTTCTTC.

The genes are TRBV7-9 and TRBJ1-2, with 9 bases matching TRBD1. J gave up 4 bases and V 6 bases, and 9 bases lay outside the gene matches. Germline lookup yields CDR1 SEHNR and CDR2 FQNEAQ (reference sequence). The CDR3 loop spans 15 amino acids. The DNA for the CDR3 is TGTGCCAGCAGTGAGCCGGACAGGGGAATCTATGGCTACACCTTC. Its protein product is CASSEPDRGIYGYTF.

The chain links TRBV6-5 to TRBJ2-7; TRBD1 matches at 7 bases. The CDR3 contains 14 residues. From germline, CDR1 is MNHEY and CDR2 SVGAGI. The V segment lost 7 bases and the J segment 1 base; nucleotides outside the gene matches: 7. For the CDR3, the DNA is TGTGCCAGCACCAGACAGGGATGGTCCTACGAGCAGTACTTC. Translated: CASTRQGWSYEQYF.

About this clone: This may stem from a read error, because a much larger clone lies one nucleotide away. Different DNA sequences within this sample yield the same CDR3. The gene calls are TRBV2 and TRBJ1-2; 7 nucleotides align to TRBD1. The length of the CDR3 is 12 residues. CDR1 is SNHLY, CDR2 FYNNEI, per germline. The J segment lost 10 bases and the V segment lost 4 bases, leaving 6 bases of the junction unmatched. The CDR3 reads CASSGQGVYYTF. For the CDR3, the DNA is TGTGCCAGCAGTGGACAGGGAGTTTACTACACCTTC.

The V gene is TRBV27, the J gene TRBJ2-7; perhaps TRBD2 as D (8 bases). CDR1 and CDR2 (germline): MNHEY, SMNVEV (reference sequence). CDR3 length: 17 amino acids. V lost 7 bases to trimming and J lost 4 bases, with 26 bases between them. CDR3 sequence reads: CASTSLGGDSKKYEQYF. Here the CDR3 DNA reads TGTGCCAGCACCTCACTCGGGGGGGACAGTAAGAAATACGAGCAGTACTTC.

The chain combines TRBV7-9 with TRBJ1-4, with D unresolved. V lost 5 bases to trimming and J lost 8 bases, with 6 bases between them. Per the germline V gene, CDR1 is SEHNR and CDR2 is FQNEAQ (reference sequence). The CDR3 covers 11 residues. Here the CDR3 DNA reads TGTGCCAGCAGCCCAGGCGAAAAACTGTTTTTT. It encodes CASSPGEKLFF.

The rearrangement joins TRBV10-3 to TRBJ2-2; 14 bases are shared with TRBD2. The CDR3 extends over 18 amino acids. With V trimmed by 6 bases and J by 4 bases, 10 bases remained unmatched. The germline V gene has CDR1 ENHRY and CDR2 SYGVKD. The DNA for the CDR3 is TGTGCCATCAGCGTCCCGGGACTAGCGGGAGAGGCCACCGGGGAGCTGTTTTTT. This gives the protein CAISVPGLAGEATGELFF.

This clone was recorded a few times. The chain joins TRBV5-1 to TRBJ1-3; D gene ambiguous. From germline, CDR1 is SGHRS and CDR2 YFSETQ. The V and J ends lost 3 bases and 3 bases respectively, with 10 bases between them. The CDR3 runs to 14 residues. DNA of the CDR3: TGCGCCAGCAGCTCCACAACTAATGGAAACACCATATATTTT. It codes for CASSSTTNGNTIYF.

This clone was observed once. The chain combines TRBV7-2 with TRBJ1-4; the D is unclear. Germline CDR1 and CDR2: SGHTA and FQGNSA. V lost 7 bases and J 4 bases, leaving 13 bases between the germline ends. This CDR3 is built from 14 residues. The CDR3 spells CASKPTNLNEKLFF. The CDR3 bases are TGTGCCAGCAAACCGACAAATCTTAATGAAAAACTGTTTTTT.

V is TRBV7-2 and J is TRBJ2-6; 8 positions match TRBD1. CDR1 and CDR2 from the germline V gene are SGHTA and FQGNSA. CDR3 length equals 19 residues. J lost 0 bases, V lost 0 bases, and 7 bases had no gene match. This CDR3 is CASSLASGGQNSGANVLTF. The CDR3 DNA follows: TGTGCCAGCAGCTTAGCTTCAGGGGGCCAAAACTCTGGGGCCAACGTCCTGACTTTC.